This T cell receptor beta chain comes out of a study of shared clonotypes between healthy human individuals. The V gene lost 7 bases and the J gene lost 4 bases, with 16 bases spanning the gap. From germline, CDR1 is SNHLY and CDR2 FYNNEI. The CDR3 is made up of 14 amino acids. Every donor, a Caucasian adult, lived in Nashville, Tennessee. The authors split each subset's genomic DNA evenly across several immunoSEQ plates. TCRdb's copy holds only in-frame clones and misses some; the assay was immunoSEQ multiplex PCR. The sample records some 790,000 clones, approximately 72% being singletons. Study-level findings and limits: Blood was the only sampled material, and tissue repertoires likely differ.

Regarding this clone: What it binds is unknown.

The J gene is TRBJ1-1, the V gene TRBV2; D gene unclear. Material: memory CD4+ T cells sorted from blood. Sample subset: CD45RA-negative fraction. The TCR sequence derives from a woman in her twenties or thirties in good health. The CDR3 nucleotides read TGTGCCAGCACCCCCCGCTTCGATAGCACTGAAGCTTTCTTT. It encodes CASTPRFDSTEAFF.